These 5 T cell receptor beta chains came from one sample sequenced in a study of CD8 T cells in ankylosing spondylitis. In TCRdb, the 5' RACE reads were re-called with MiXCR into one record per CDR3 protein. Here the sample spans some 200,000 distinct CDR3 sequences, about 20% being singletons. What was sequenced was blood, either unsorted or a sorted T cell fraction (not recorded which). The receptors were gathered from a male donor aged 10-35 years with ankylosing spondylitis or in good health (not recorded which).

The sample holds many counts of this clonotype. The rearrangement joins TRBV29-1 to TRBJ2-3; TRBD2 matches at 10 bases. J lost 2 bases, V lost 4 bases, and 6 bases had no gene match. The CDR3 is 15 residues long. Germline V gene sequence: CDR1 SQVTM, CDR2 ANQGSEA. CDR3 in amino acids: CSVARTSGYTDTQYF. CDR3 DNA sequence: TGCAGCGTTGCCAGGACTAGCGGCTACACAGATACGCAGTATTTT.

This clonotype was found many times. The chain joins TRBV29-1 to TRBJ2-1; 9 bases match TRBD1. CDR1 and CDR2 (germline): SQVTM, ANQGSEA. This CDR3 is 15 amino acids long. J lost 13 bases, V lost 7 bases, and 20 bases had no gene match. The CDR3 region has the DNA TGCAGCGCCCGACTTCCGGGACAGGGATATACCCCACAGTTCTTC. This gives the protein CSARLPGQGYTPQFF.

Ten or more counts support this clonotype. This chain connects TRBV5-1 to TRBJ2-1; 8 nucleotides match TRBD2. Germline lookup yields CDR1 SGHRS and CDR2 YFSETQ. This CDR3 comprises 17 residues. After removal of 5 bases from V and 0 bases from J, the junction contained 10 bases not matched to a gene. This chain's CDR3 is CASSNPSGPSSYNEQFF. The CDR3 DNA sequence: TGCGCCAGCAGTAACCCTAGCGGGCCGAGCTCCTACAATGAGCAGTTCTTC.

This clonotype was detected many times. The rearrangement links TRBV5-1 to TRBJ2-1; 8 nucleotides line up with TRBD1. CDR1 and CDR2 (germline): SGHRS, YFSETQ. This CDR3 contains 15 residues. With V trimmed by 3 bases and J by 4 bases, 6 bases remained unmatched. The CDR3 spells CASSYRQGAYNEQFF. The CDR3 region has the DNA TGCGCCAGCAGCTATAGGCAGGGGGCGTACAATGAGCAGTTCTTC.

The chain couples TRBV7-2 to TRBJ2-1; 7 bases are shared with TRBD2. The germline V gene encodes CDR1 SGHTA and CDR2 FQGNSA. This CDR3 has 13 amino acids. The V segment lost 1 base and the J segment 10 bases; nucleotides outside the gene matches: 4. In nucleotides, the CDR3 is TGTGCCAGCAGCTTAGGCGGGAGTGAGGAGCAGTTCTTC. This translates into CASSLGGSEEQFF.